Presented here are 20 T cell receptor beta chains from one specimen sequenced in a study of regulatory T cells in long-lasting Graves disease. Time point here: newly diagnosed GD, antithyroid drugs for less than 3 months. PBMC RNA was the source of the TCR library. Building the TCR beta libraries relied on iRepertoire HTBI primers, and CDR3 regions underwent Arm-PCR. In TCRdb, the multiplex PCR reads were re-called with MiXCR into one record per CDR3 protein. Of 350,000 to 450,000 distinct CDR3 sequences listed, approximately 16% are singletons. These sequences were also reported in another study, on T cells in Graves' hyperthyroidism and ophthalmopathy.

Sequences were derived from peripheral blood mononuclear cells (PBMCs), sampled at new diagnosis, from a patient treated with antithyroid drugs. All receptors come from a woman aged 40 to 50 with Graves disease.

This clonotype showed up many times. J is TRBJ2-5 and V is TRBV20-1; 7 bases are a match to TRBD1. After removal of 0 bases from V and 5 bases from J, the junction contained 6 bases not matched to a gene. CDR1 is DFQATT, CDR2 SNEGSKA, per germline (reference sequence). The CDR3 runs 14 residues. DNA for the CDR3: TGCAGTGCTAGAGAAGACAGGGTCTGGGAGACCCAGTACTTC. Amino acid sequence: CSAREDRVWETQYF.

The rearrangement links TRBV2 to TRBJ2-5, with TRBD1 matching 10 bases. Germline trimming cut 7 bases from V and 0 bases from J; bases unmatched to any gene: 5. CDR3 length: 15 residues. Per germline, CDR1 SNHLY and CDR2 FYNNEI. Here the CDR3 DNA reads TGTGCCAGCATCCCGGGACAGGGGTACCAAGAGACCCAGTACTTC. The encoded protein is CASIPGQGYQETQYF.

This clonotype appeared many times. The genes are TRBV7-6 and TRBJ2-5, with unresolved D. With 1 base removed from V and 2 bases from J, the gap between germline ends came to 14 bases. The CDR3 has 16 amino acids. In germline, CDR1 is SGHVS, CDR2 FNYEAQ. The CDR3 region is CASSLVAAITQETQYF. CDR3 DNA: TGTGCCAGCAGCTTAGTTGCAGCCATTACACAAGAGACCCAGTACTTC.

This clonotype was detected only a few times. The chain couples TRBV5-4 to TRBJ2-1; possible D gene TRBD2, 7 bases. The germline CDR1 and CDR2 sequences are SGHNT and YYREEE (reference sequence). The CDR3 length is 15 residues. V shed 4 bases and J shed 6 bases, with 17 bases lying between them. As DNA, the CDR3 is TGTGCCAGCAGCCTTTTGGCGGGGGCGGTCAATGAGCAGTTCTTC. Translated: CASSLLAGAVNEQFF.

The rearrangement uses TRBV5-1 and TRBJ2-2; a possible D gene is TRBD2 (6 bases). CDR3 length: 18 residues. Trimming removed 4 bases from V and 4 bases from J, with 23 bases in between. Germline V gene lookup returns CDR1 SGHRS and CDR2 YFSETQ. In DNA form, the CDR3 reads TGCGCCAGCAGCCTCACTAGCCCCTCCTGGGGTGGCACCGGGGAGCTGTTTTTT. This translates into CASSLTSPSWGGTGELFF.

Worth noting for this clonotype: A far larger clone is only one base removed, so a read error is likely. The chain recombines TRBV10-3 with TRBJ2-3; 10 nucleotides line up with TRBD2. The CDR3 has 16 amino acids. Germline lookup yields CDR1 ENHRY and CDR2 SYGVKD. The J segment lost 2 bases and the V segment lost 5 bases, leaving 7 bases of the junction unmatched. The CDR3 DNA reads TGTGCCATCAGTCGATGGACTAGCGGTCTCACAGATACGCAGTATTTT. It yields the protein CAISRWTSGLTDTQYF.

Concerning this clonotype itself: This could be a read error, since a much larger clone is one nucleotide away. The chain employs TRBV7-9 and TRBJ2-2; 10 bases agree with TRBD2. The CDR3 has 16 amino acids. Germline V gene sequence: CDR1 SEHNR, CDR2 FQNEAQ (reference sequence). With V trimmed by 3 bases and J by 4 bases, 5 bases remained unmatched. The CDR3 DNA sequence: TGTGCCAGCAGCTTTGGACTAGCGGCCCCCACCGGGGAGCTGTTTTTT. Protein product: CASSFGLAAPTGELFF.

This clonotype was recorded a few times. CDR3 bases: TGTGCCAGCTCACCGGTAGCGGCCTGGAACACCGGGGAGCTGTTTTTT. Protein product: CASSPVAAWNTGELFF. This chain connects TRBV18 to TRBJ2-2; D is perhaps TRBD2 (6 bases). CDR1 KGHSH and CDR2 LQKENI come from the germline V gene. This CDR3 is 16 amino acids long. Trimming removed 3 bases at V and 1 base at J, with 12 bases between.

In its sample, this clonotype was seen many times. The V call is TRBV30, the J call TRBJ2-5; 9 bases agree with TRBD2. This CDR3 has 15 amino acids. V shed 7 bases and J 7 bases; nucleotides not matched to a gene: 16. Germline V gives CDR1 GTSNPN, CDR2 SVGIG (reference sequence). CDR3 in amino acids: CAFGASASGEGTQYF. CDR3 bases: TGTGCCTTCGGGGCCTCGGCTAGCGGGGAGGGGACCCAGTACTTC.

This clonotype was recorded a few times. V usage is TRBV28 and J usage is TRBJ1-3; 8 nucleotides match TRBD1. CDR3 length equals 14 residues. Germline V gives CDR1 MDHEN, CDR2 SYDVKM. Germline trimming cut 4 bases from V and 8 bases from J; bases unmatched to any gene: 7. The CDR3 coding sequence is TGTGCCAGCAGTTCGGCAGGGGGCCGGGACACCATATATTTT. Translation: CASSSAGGRDTIYF.

This clonotype was detected many times. V and J are TRBV28 and TRBJ1-1; D ambiguous. V was cut by 2 bases and J by 3 bases, with 4 bases left in between. CDR1 MDHEN and CDR2 SYDVKM come from the germline V gene. The CDR3 sequence is 12 residues long. DNA for the CDR3: TGTGCCAGCAGTTTAGCCTACACTGAAGCTTTCTTT. It yields the protein CASSLAYTEAFF. Based on the CDR3 plus reference TRBV28 and TRBJ1-1, the full variable domain is DVKVTQSSRYLVKRTGEKVFLECVQDMDHENMFWYRQDPGLGLRLIYFSYDVKMKEKGDIPEGYSVSREKKERFSLILESASTNQTSMYLCASSLAYTEAFFGQGTRLTVV.

Ten or more counts support this clonotype. DNA for the CDR3: TGTGCCAGCAGTTCTAGCGGTCCTAGCACAGATACGCAGTATTTT. Translating it yields CASSSSGPSTDTQYF. The chain is built from TRBV27 and TRBJ2-3; 7 bases fit TRBD2. From germline, CDR1 is MNHEY and CDR2 SMNVEV (reference sequence). CDR3 size: 15 residues. With 4 bases clipped from V and 0 bases from J, the junction kept 4 bases outside the gene matches.

The chain has TRBV13 and TRBJ2-3; 7 bases match TRBD1. This CDR3 has 16 amino acids. CDR1 and CDR2 (germline): PRHDT, FYEKMQ (reference sequence). V lost 5 bases, J lost 6 bases, and 14 bases stayed unmatched. CDR3 sequence: CASSARGQTKGDTQYF. CDR3 bases: TGTGCCAGCAGCGCTAGGGGACAGACCAAGGGTGATACGCAGTATTTT. The variable domain in full, completed from reference TRBV13 and TRBJ2-3, reads AAGVIQSPRHLIKEKRETATLKCYPIPRHDTVYWYQQGPGQDPQFLISFYEKMQSDKGSIPDRFSAQQFSDYHSELNMSSLELGDSALYFCASSARGQTKGDTQYFGPGTRLTVL.

This clonotype was picked up many times. The rearrangement uses TRBV19 and TRBJ1-5; maybe TRBD1 (5 bases). CDR1 and CDR2 from the germline V gene are LNHDA and SQIVND (reference sequence). The CDR3 spans 17 residues. V shed 9 bases and J shed 5 bases, with 26 bases lying between them. The chain's CDR3 is CASLEGRWGPGYQPQHF. The DNA of the CDR3 is TGTGCCAGCCTTGAGGGTCGGTGGGGCCCGGGCTATCAGCCCCAGCATTTT.

In its sample, this clonotype was seen many times. The rearrangement uses TRBV7-2 and TRBJ2-3, with TRBD2 matching over 11 bases. Germline V gene lookup returns CDR1 SGHTA and CDR2 FQGNSA. This CDR3 has 16 residues. The V and J ends lost 5 bases and 4 bases, in that order; junction bases with no gene match: 8. The chain's CDR3 is CASSLEASGRSDTQYF. The DNA of the CDR3 is TGTGCCAGCAGCCTAGAGGCTAGCGGGAGGTCAGATACGCAGTATTTT.

Only a few counts were recorded for this clonotype. Here the CDR3 reads CASSLLASKNIQYF. As DNA, the CDR3 is TGTGCCAGCAGCTTGCTGGCCTCCAAAAACATTCAGTACTTC. J is TRBJ2-4 and V is TRBV7-9, with D unresolved. The V end was cut by 3 bases, the J end by 2 bases, with 8 bases between. This CDR3 has 14 amino acids. Germline lookup yields CDR1 SEHNR and CDR2 FQNEAQ (reference sequence).

This clonotype was seen ten or more times. The gene calls are TRBV7-2 and TRBJ2-3, with no clear D. The CDR3 runs to 16 residues. Germline loops: CDR1 SGHTA, CDR2 FQGNSA. V lost 0 bases, J lost 5 bases, and 15 bases lay in between. The CDR3 region has the DNA TGTGCCAGCAGCTTAGCTGTGAGCCGGAGAGTAGATACGCAGTATTTT. Its protein product is CASSLAVSRRVDTQYF.

This clonotype was observed a handful of times. The V gene is TRBV25-1, the J gene TRBJ1-1; no reliable D call. V gave up 9 bases and J gave up 5 bases, with 10 bases separating them. CDR3 length: 11 residues. The germline V gene encodes CDR1 MGHDK and CDR2 SYGVNS. CDR3 sequence (DNA): TGTGCCAGTGCCCTGGGTACTGAAGCTTTCTTT. This gives the protein CASALGTEAFF.

This clonotype has a count of ten or more. The gene calls are TRBV5-1 and TRBJ2-7; unclear D gene. Trimming removed 2 bases from V and 0 bases from J, with 12 bases in between. Germline CDR1 SGHRS, CDR2 YFSETQ. The CDR3 runs to 15 residues. The CDR3 DNA reads as TGCGCCAGCAGCTTTGGGCAGGAATCCTCCTACGAGCAGTACTTC. Translating gives CASSFGQESSYEQYF.

The chain combines TRBV6-4 with TRBJ2-1; possibly TRBD1 or TRBD2 for D (5 bases each). The closer fit of TRBJ2-5 to the DNA end suggests the J call may be wrong. Germline V CDR1 and CDR2: MRHNA, SNTAGT. The CDR3 is 13 residues long. Written as DNA, the CDR3 is TGTGCCAGCAAGTCGGGACACCAAGAGACCCAGTACTTC. Protein sequence: CASKSGHQETQYF.